This TCR beta chain stems from a study of early T cells in non-severe SARS-CoV-2 infection. Study information: Chains stayed unpaired after sequencing of bulk RNA from unsorted whole blood.

Unique molecular identifiers (one per individual cDNA molecule) were attached. TCRdb reprocessed the 5' RACE reads via MiXCR and lists one record per CDR3 protein. The sample yields about 71,000 distinct CDR3 sequences, around 12% seen once. The V gene's germline CDR1 is DFQATT and CDR2 SNEGSKA (reference sequence). The CDR3 runs 19 residues. The V and J ends lost 0 bases and 0 bases, in that order; junction bases with no gene match: 9. Study outcomes and limitations: Matching results from VDJdb favored anti-spike CD8 responses, leaving private and CD4 specificities undetected.

A remark on this clonotype: Its antigen is unknown.

The sample consisted of whole blood, taken at baseline. The TCR originated in an adult who was a healthcare worker with PCR-confirmed SARS-CoV-2 infection or an uninfected control (not recorded which). The chain recombines TRBV20-1 with TRBJ2-5; 14 positions match TRBD2. The DNA of the CDR3 is TGCAGTGCTAGAGAGCCTAAACCGGGACTAGCGGGGGACCAAGAGACCCAGTACTTC. Protein product: CSAREPKPGLAGDQETQYF.